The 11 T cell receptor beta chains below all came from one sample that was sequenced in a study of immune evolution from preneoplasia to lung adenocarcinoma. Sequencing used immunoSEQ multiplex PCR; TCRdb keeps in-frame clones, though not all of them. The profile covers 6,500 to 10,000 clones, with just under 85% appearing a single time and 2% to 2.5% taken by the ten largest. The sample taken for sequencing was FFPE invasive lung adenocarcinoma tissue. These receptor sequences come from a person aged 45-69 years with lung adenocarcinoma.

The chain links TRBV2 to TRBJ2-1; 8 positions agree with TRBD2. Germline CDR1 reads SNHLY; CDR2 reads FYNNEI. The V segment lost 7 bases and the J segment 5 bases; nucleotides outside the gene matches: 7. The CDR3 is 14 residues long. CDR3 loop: CASTSGLGDNEQFF. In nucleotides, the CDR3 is TGTGCCAGCACCTCGGGACTAGGAGACAATGAGCAGTTCTTC.

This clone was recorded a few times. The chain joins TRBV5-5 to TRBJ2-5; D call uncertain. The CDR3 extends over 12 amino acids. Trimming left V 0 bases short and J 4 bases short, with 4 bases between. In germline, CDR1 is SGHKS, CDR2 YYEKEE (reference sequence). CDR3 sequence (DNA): TGTGCCAGCAGCTTGGATGTAGAGACCCAGTACTTC. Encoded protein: CASSLDVETQYF.

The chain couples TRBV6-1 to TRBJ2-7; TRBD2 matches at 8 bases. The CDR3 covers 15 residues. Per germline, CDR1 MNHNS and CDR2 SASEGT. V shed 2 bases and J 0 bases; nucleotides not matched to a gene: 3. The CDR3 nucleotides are TGTGCCAGCAGTGAAATGGCGGGAGGCTCCTACGAGCAGTACTTC. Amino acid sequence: CASSEMAGGSYEQYF.

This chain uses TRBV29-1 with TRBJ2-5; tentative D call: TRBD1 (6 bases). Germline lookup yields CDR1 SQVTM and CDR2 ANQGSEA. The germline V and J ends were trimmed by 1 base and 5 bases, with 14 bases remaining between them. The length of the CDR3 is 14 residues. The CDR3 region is CSVEVQGWSETQYF. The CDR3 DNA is TGCAGCGTTGAAGTGCAGGGGTGGTCGGAGACCCAGTACTTC.

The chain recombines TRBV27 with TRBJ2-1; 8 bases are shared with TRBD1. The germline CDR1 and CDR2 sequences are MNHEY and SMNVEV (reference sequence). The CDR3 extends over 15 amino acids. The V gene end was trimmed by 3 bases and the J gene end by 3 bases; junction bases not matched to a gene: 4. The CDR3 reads CASSLDRADYNEQFF. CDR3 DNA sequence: TGTGCCAGCAGTTTGGACAGGGCAGACTACAATGAGCAGTTCTTC.

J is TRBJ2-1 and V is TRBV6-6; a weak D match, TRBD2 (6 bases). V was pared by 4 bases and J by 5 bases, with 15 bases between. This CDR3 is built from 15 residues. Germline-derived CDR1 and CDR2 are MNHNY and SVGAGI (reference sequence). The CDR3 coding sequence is TGTGCCAGCAGTTCGGAGGGAGTGGGACACAATGAGCAGTTCTTC. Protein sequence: CASSSEGVGHNEQFF.

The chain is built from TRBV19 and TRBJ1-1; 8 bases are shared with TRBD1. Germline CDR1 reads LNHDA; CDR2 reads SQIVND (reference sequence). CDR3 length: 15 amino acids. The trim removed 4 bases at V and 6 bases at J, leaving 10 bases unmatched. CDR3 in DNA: TGTGCCAGTAGTACGCAGGGGGCGCAGAGGGCTGAAGCTTTCTTT. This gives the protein CASSTQGAQRAEAFF.

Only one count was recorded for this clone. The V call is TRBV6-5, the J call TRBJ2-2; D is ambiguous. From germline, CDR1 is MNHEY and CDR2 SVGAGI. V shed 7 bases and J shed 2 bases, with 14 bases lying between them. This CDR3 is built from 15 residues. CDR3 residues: CASKRWLLNTGELFF. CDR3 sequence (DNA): TGTGCCAGCAAGAGGTGGCTTCTTAACACCGGGGAGCTGTTTTTT.

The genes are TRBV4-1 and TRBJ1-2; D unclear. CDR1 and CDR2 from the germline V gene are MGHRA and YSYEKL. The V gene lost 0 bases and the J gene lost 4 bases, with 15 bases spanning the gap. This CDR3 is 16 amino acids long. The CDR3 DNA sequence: TGCGCCAGCAGCCAAGACTTGGGCACGGCTCTCTATGGCTACACCTTC. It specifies CASSQDLGTALYGYTF.

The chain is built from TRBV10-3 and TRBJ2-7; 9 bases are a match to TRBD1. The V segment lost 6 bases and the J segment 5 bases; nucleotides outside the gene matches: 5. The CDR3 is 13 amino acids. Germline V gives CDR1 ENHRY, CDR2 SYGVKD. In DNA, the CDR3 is TGTGCCATCAGCCCACAGGGGGCGGACGAGCAGTACTTC. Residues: CAISPQGADEQYF.

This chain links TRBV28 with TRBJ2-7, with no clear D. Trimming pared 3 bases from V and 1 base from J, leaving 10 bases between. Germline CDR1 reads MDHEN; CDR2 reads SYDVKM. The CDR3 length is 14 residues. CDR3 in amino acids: CASSFPGLSYEQYF. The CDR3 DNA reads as TGTGCCAGCAGTTTCCCCGGGTTATCCTACGAGCAGTACTTC.